The 28 T cell receptor beta chains listed next were all sequenced from one sample in a study of spatial heterogeneity in lung cancer. TCRdb called the 5' RACE reads again in MiXCR, with one record for every CDR3 protein. The repertoire holds over 600 distinct CDR3 sequences, with under 30% as singletons. The time point denotes: sample taken at primary tumor resection. Unsorted whole RNA of tumor, nontumor lung or frozen PBMC was sequenced. The sequences come from PBMCs, collected at surgery. Every receptor here comes from a male donor with early-stage non-small cell lung cancer.

This clonotype was found a few times. The size of this beta chain means little, since it is a stray read in a library made for alpha chains. This rearrangement joins TRBV20-1 to TRBJ2-3; tentatively, D is TRBD1 (5 bases). The CDR3 loop spans 14 amino acids. V dropped 5 bases and J dropped 0 bases, with 12 bases sitting between them. The V gene's germline CDR1 is DFQATT and CDR2 SNEGSKA (reference sequence). In nucleotides, the CDR3 is TGCAGTGCTCGGCAGGGTTTGAGCACAGATACGCAGTATTTT. Translated: CSARQGLSTDTQYF.

By share, this clonotype ranks as large. Because this beta chain is a stray read in a library intended to capture alpha chains, its abundance should not be given much weight. The J gene is TRBJ2-1, the V gene TRBV3-1; tentative D call: TRBD1 (6 bases). The CDR3 is 14 residues long. The V end lost 1 base, the J end lost 8 bases, and 12 bases lay between the germline ends. CDR1 is LGHDT, CDR2 YNNKEL, per germline (reference sequence). CDR3 bases: TGTGCCAGCAGCCAAGGTCAGGGGATCTATGAGCAGTTCTTC. Translation: CASSQGQGIYEQFF.

Turning to this clonotype: This beta chain was picked up by a library intended for alpha chains and is off target, so its count carries little meaning. The chain recombines TRBV30 with TRBJ2-3; D possibly corresponds to TRBD2 (5 bases). The V and J ends lost 1 base and 6 bases respectively, with 5 bases between them. Germline CDR1 GTSNPN, CDR2 SVGIG (reference sequence). The length of the CDR3 is 11 residues. The DNA for the CDR3 is TGTGCCTGGAGTGCGGGGGATACGCAGTATTTT. Translated, it gives CAWSAGDTQYF.

With regard to this clonotype: This may be a read error, as it is one base from a much larger clone. This beta chain is an unintended read in a library built for alpha chains; its size means little. The rearrangement joins TRBV7-2 to TRBJ2-1; D unresolved. The germline CDR1 and CDR2 sequences are SGHTA and FQGNSA. With 3 bases removed from V and 6 bases from J, the gap between germline ends came to 15 bases. CDR3 length: 15 residues. CDR3: CASSFGSGGCNEQFF. DNA for the CDR3: TGTGCCAGCAGCTTTGGGTCGGGTGGGTGCAATGAGCAGTTCTTC.

Note on this clonotype: Since it is a stray read in a library aimed at alpha chains, this beta chain has a size that is not meaningful. V gene TRBV7-2 combines with J gene TRBJ2-5; no definite D call. CDR1 is SGHTA and CDR2 is FQGNSA in the germline V gene. Trimming took 5 bases from V and 0 from J, leaving 4 bases between them. This CDR3 region has 12 residues. The CDR3 spells CASSLYQETQYF. The CDR3 nucleotides read TGTGCCAGCAGCCTGTACCAAGAGACCCAGTACTTC.

Turning to this clonotype: This beta chain slipped into a library made for alpha chains as a stray read, so its size is not meaningful. This chain joins TRBV12-3 or TRBV12-4 and TRBJ2-1; the D is unclear. The V and J ends lost 8 bases and 4 bases respectively, with 6 bases between them. The CDR3 runs 11 residues. The CDR3 nucleotides are TGTGCCAGCGCGGTTTACAATGAGCAGTTCTTC. Translating it yields CASAVYNEQFF.

As regards this clonotype: For a library built for alpha chains, this beta chain is a stray read; little rests on its size. The CDR3 DNA reads as TGCGCCAGCAGCTTGGAGGGTGCCTACGAGCAGTACTTC. It encodes CASSLEGAYEQYF. This chain links TRBV5-1 with TRBJ2-7, with unresolved D. The germline V gene has CDR1 SGHRS and CDR2 YFSETQ. Trimming took off 0 bases at V and 2 bases at J, with 6 bases between the two ends. The CDR3 contains 13 residues.

This clonotype appeared a few times. Found in a library prepared for alpha chains, this beta chain is an off-target read, and its abundance has little meaning. The rearrangement uses TRBV20-1 and TRBJ2-1; D is unresolved. Trimming left V 0 bases short and J 3 bases short, with 9 bases between. From germline, CDR1 is DFQATT and CDR2 SNEGSKA (reference sequence). The CDR3 length is 14 residues. The CDR3 DNA is TGCAGTGCTAGAGATTGGCGGAACTACAATGAGCAGTTCTTC. It translates to CSARDWRNYNEQFF.

There are a few counts of this clonotype. This beta chain is a stray read from a library made for alpha chains; its abundance is not meaningful. The J gene is TRBJ2-1, the V gene TRBV7-2; D is unclear. V was cut by 3 bases and J by 10 bases, with 10 bases left in between. Germline V gene data show CDR1 as SGHTA and CDR2 as FQGNSA. The CDR3 totals 12 residues. The CDR3 DNA reads as TGTGCCAGCAGCTTTGGTTTGGGCGAGCAGTTCTTC. The encoded protein is CASSFGLGEQFF.

This clonotype has only a few counts. This beta chain was picked up by a library intended for alpha chains and is off target, so its count carries little meaning. The chain links TRBV2 to TRBJ2-1, with D perhaps matching TRBD1 or TRBD2 (5 bases each). There are 12 residues in the CDR3. Deletions cut 6 bases from V and 7 bases from J, with 10 bases between. CDR1 and CDR2 from the germline V gene are SNHLY and FYNNEI. The CDR3 DNA reads as TGTGCCAGCAGCCAAGGGACGAATGAGCAGTTCTTC. Its translation: CASSQGTNEQFF.

Turning to this clonotype: This beta chain came through as a stray read in a library set up for alpha chains, and its size says little. The CDR3 bases are TGTGCCTGGAGTGCCAATACCGGCTACGAGCAGTACTTC. Protein sequence: CAWSANTGYEQYF. The V call is TRBV30, the J call TRBJ2-7; D is ambiguous. CDR1 is GTSNPN and CDR2 is SVGIG in the germline V gene (reference sequence). The CDR3 sequence is 13 residues long. Trimming removed 1 base from V and 3 bases from J, with 10 bases in between.

As concerns this clonotype: The library was prepared for alpha chains; this beta chain is a stray read, so its frequency means little. This sequence joins TRBV2 and TRBJ2-7; unclear D gene. Trimming pared 5 bases from V and 0 bases from J, leaving 11 bases between. Germline lookup yields CDR1 SNHLY and CDR2 FYNNEI. The length of the CDR3 is 14 residues. Here the CDR3 reads CASSLVGPSYEQYF. The CDR3 DNA is TGTGCCAGCAGTCTTGTGGGTCCCTCCTACGAGCAGTACTTC.

A word on this clonotype: This beta chain is an unintended read in a library built for alpha chains; its size means little. The DNA for the CDR3 is TGTGCCAGCAGTCTCCAAGGTCAAGAGACCCAGTACTTC. Its translation is CASSLQGQETQYF. The rearrangement links TRBV12-3 or TRBV12-4 to TRBJ2-5; D gene ambiguous. V dropped 5 bases and J dropped 2 bases, with 9 bases sitting between them. CDR3 length equals 13 residues.

Worth noting for this clonotype: A library made for alpha chains picked up this beta chain off target, so its size means little. The V and J genes are TRBV27 and TRBJ2-1, with D possibly being TRBD2 (6 bases). Per the germline V gene, CDR1 is MNHEY and CDR2 is SMNVEV (reference sequence). The CDR3 is made up of 15 amino acids. V was clipped by 6 bases and J by 6 bases, with 18 bases between them. This chain's CDR3 is CASRPGTSRVNEQFF. CDR3 sequence (DNA): TGTGCCAGCAGGCCAGGGACTTCCCGCGTCAATGAGCAGTTCTTC.

A note on this clonotype: Since it is a stray read in a library aimed at alpha chains, this beta chain has a size that is not meaningful. This chain uses TRBV4-3 with TRBJ2-3; the match to TRBD2 covers 9 bases. The junction had 4 bases not matched to a gene; V was cut back by 0 bases and J by 6 bases. Germline values: CDR1 LGHNA, CDR2 YSLEER. This CDR3 region has 15 residues. CDR3 sequence reads: CASSQDSGSGDTQYF. Here the CDR3 DNA reads TGCGCCAGCAGCCAAGATAGCGGGAGTGGTGATACGCAGTATTTT.

Judged by abundance, this clonotype is hyperexpanded. This beta chain came through as a stray read in a library set up for alpha chains, and its size says little. The chain employs TRBV3-1 and TRBJ2-7, with 12 bases matching TRBD2. CDR1 LGHDT and CDR2 YNNKEL come from the germline V gene (reference sequence). The trim removed 5 bases at V and 5 bases at J, leaving 4 bases unmatched. This CDR3 has 14 amino acids. CDR3 protein: CASSLTSGGHEQYF. CDR3 coding DNA: TGTGCCAGCAGCTTGACTAGCGGGGGCCACGAGCAGTACTTC.

Sample share makes this clonotype large. Within a library made for alpha chains, this beta chain is off target, and its count is uninformative. This chain joins TRBV7-2 and TRBJ2-1; D is tentatively TRBD1 or TRBD2 (5 bases each). Trimming took off 1 base at V and 14 bases at J, with 12 bases between the two ends. The CDR3 is 12 residues long. CDR1 is SGHTA, CDR2 FQGNSA, per germline. For the CDR3, the DNA is TGTGCCAGCAGCTTAGACGGGACCCGCGAGTTCTTC. This encodes CASSLDGTREFF.

On this clonotype itself: Within a library made for alpha chains, this beta chain is off target, and its count is uninformative. This rearrangement joins TRBV12-3 or TRBV12-4 to TRBJ2-2, with unresolved D. With 3 bases removed from V and 6 bases from J, the gap between germline ends came to 5 bases. The CDR3 covers 12 residues. The CDR3 region is CASSLSAGELFF. CDR3 bases: TGTGCCAGCAGTTTGTCAGCCGGGGAGCTGTTTTTT.

By share, this clonotype ranks as large (0.1 to 1%). Being off target in a library aimed at alpha chains, this beta chain has a size of little meaning. The chain joins TRBV2 to TRBJ2-1, with D possibly TRBD2 on 5 matching bases. The CDR3 length is 13 residues. Germline values: CDR1 SNHLY, CDR2 FYNNEI. V was trimmed by 5 bases and J by 7 bases, leaving 12 bases between them. This chain's CDR3 is CASSWTVGNEQFF. The CDR3 coding sequence is TGTGCCAGCAGTTGGACTGTCGGAAATGAGCAGTTCTTC.

Notes on this clonotype: Possible read error: a much larger clone is one base away. This beta chain lies outside the target of a library built for alpha chains; its clone size means little. The chain carries TRBV11-2 and TRBJ2-7; no definite D call. Germline lookup yields CDR1 SGHAT and CDR2 FQNNGV. CDR3 length: 11 residues. CDR3 protein: CVSSPFGEQYF. CDR3 nucleotide sequence: TGTGTCAGCAGCCCTTTTGGCGAGCAGTACTTC.

This clonotype was recorded a few times. The library was designed around alpha chains, so this beta chain is a stray read whose abundance carries little weight. The rearrangement links TRBV7-2 to TRBJ2-7; D gene ambiguous. V lost 4 bases to trimming and J lost 4 bases, with 8 bases between them. The CDR3 has 12 residues. The germline V gene encodes CDR1 SGHTA and CDR2 FQGNSA. CDR3 protein: CASSSKGYEQYF. The CDR3 DNA reads as TGTGCCAGCAGCTCAAAAGGATACGAGCAGTACTTC.

As regards this clonotype: With the library built for alpha chains, this beta chain is off target and its frequency is not meaningful. The chain recombines TRBV30 with TRBJ2-6; D remains ambiguous. The ends were cut back, 4 bases at V and 0 bases at J, with 7 bases in the middle. The CDR3 is 14 amino acids. Germline assignment: CDR1 GTSNPN and CDR2 SVGIG (reference sequence). The CDR3 loop reads CAWNRRSGANVLTF. As DNA, the CDR3 is TGTGCCTGGAACCGACGCTCTGGGGCCAACGTCCTGACTTTC.

Within the sample, this clonotype is hyperexpanded (1% or more). Little can be read into the size of this beta chain, an off-target read in a library designed for alpha chains. This chain links TRBV5-4 with TRBJ2-1; D gene uncertain. The CDR3 is made up of 11 amino acids. V was shortened by 0 bases and J by 13 bases, with 8 bases between the two germline ends. Germline-derived CDR1 and CDR2 are SGHNT and YYREEE (reference sequence). Here the CDR3 reads CASSLGTFQFF. The CDR3 DNA follows: TGTGCCAGCAGCTTGGGCACTTTCCAGTTCTTC.

This clonotype appeared a few times. A library made for alpha chains picked up this beta chain off target, so its size means little. The chain employs TRBV7-2 and TRBJ2-3, with a weak D call TRBD2 (7 bases). Trimming removed 3 bases at V and 2 bases at J, with 15 bases between. CDR1 SGHTA and CDR2 FQGNSA come from the germline V gene. The CDR3 is 16 amino acids. The CDR3 protein is CASSLRRGPNTDTQYF. DNA for the CDR3: TGTGCCAGCAGCTTGCGGCGGGGGCCAAACACAGATACGCAGTATTTT.

By sample fraction, this clonotype is large (0.1 to 1%). An end of the junction does not agree with germline; a read error may underlie this. Being off target in a library aimed at alpha chains, this beta chain has a size of little meaning. The chain has TRBV7-6 and TRBJ2-2; the D is unclear. The CDR3 covers 14 residues. Germline CDR1 is SGHVS and CDR2 is FNYEAQ. CDR3 region: CVSSLGRTTGELFF. Written as DNA, the CDR3 is TGTGTCAGCAGCTTAGGTCGAACCACCGGGGAGCTGTTTTTT.

Only a few counts were recorded for this clonotype. This beta chain is a stray sequence in a library constructed for alpha chains; its clone size is not meaningful. This rearrangement joins TRBV29-1 to TRBJ2-7; D remains ambiguous. CDR1 is SQVTM and CDR2 is ANQGSEA in the germline V gene. CDR3 length equals 12 residues. V was clipped by 7 bases and J by 3 bases, with 13 bases between them. DNA for the CDR3: TGCAGCGCCTCGTCGTCGGGCTACGAGCAGTACTTC. Its protein is CSASSSGYEQYF.

As regards this clonotype: This beta chain is off target for a library built for alpha chains, so its abundance means little. V usage is TRBV18 and J usage is TRBJ2-3; the D is unclear. Germline V gene sequence: CDR1 KGHSH, CDR2 LQKENI. The CDR3 is 14 amino acids. V shed 4 bases and J shed 1 base, with 9 bases lying between them. CDR3 nucleotides: TGTGCCAGCTCACGGGAATACCGCACAGATACGCAGTATTTT. Translation: CASSREYRTDTQYF.

By frequency in the sample, this clonotype is large. A library prepared for alpha chains yielded this beta chain as an off-target read; its size is of little meaning. The J gene is TRBJ2-1, the V gene TRBV7-2; D unclear. The CDR3 contains 15 residues. The germline V gene has CDR1 SGHTA and CDR2 FQGNSA. Deletions cut 3 bases from V and 4 bases from J, with 13 bases between. This chain's CDR3 is CASSFGSGGYNEQFF. The DNA for the CDR3 is TGTGCCAGCAGCTTTGGGTCGGGTGGGTACAATGAGCAGTTCTTC.